The 29 T cell receptor beta chains below all came from one sample that was sequenced in a study of OX40 agonist ivuxolimab in advanced cancers. Measured with immunoSEQ multiplex PCR; TCRdb has only the in-frame clones, and not every one. The sample includes 70,000 to 90,000 clones, around nine tenths of them seen just once. The source material was CD4+ or CD8+ T cells sorted from blood, sampled in a trial of the OX40 agonist ivuxolimab. The source is an adult with an advanced solid tumor such as melanoma, head and neck, liver or kidney cancer.

This sequence joins TRBV19 and TRBJ2-1; 7 bases are shared with TRBD2. CDR1 and CDR2 from the germline V gene are LNHDA and SQIVND (reference sequence). The junction had 7 bases not matched to a gene; V was cut back by 1 base and J by 4 bases. The CDR3 extends over 16 amino acids. CDR3 residues: CASSIGRTSGYNEQFF. The CDR3, as DNA: TGTGCCAGTAGTATAGGTCGGACTAGTGGTTACAATGAGCAGTTCTTC.

This rearrangement joins TRBV5-4 to TRBJ1-4; 7 nucleotides match TRBD1. The CDR3 extends over 14 amino acids. The germline CDR1 and CDR2 sequences are SGHNT and YYREEE (reference sequence). Trimming took 4 bases from V and 8 from J; bases not matched to a gene: 8. CDR3 sequence (DNA): TGTGCCAGCAGCAACAGACAGGGAGTGGAAAAACTGTTTTTT. This sequence encodes CASSNRQGVEKLFF.

V gene TRBV18 combines with J gene TRBJ2-1; D uncertain. The CDR3 is 13 residues long. The germline V and J ends were trimmed by 3 bases and 3 bases, with 6 bases remaining between them. Germline CDR1 reads KGHSH; CDR2 reads LQKENI. CDR3 DNA: TGTGCCAGCTCACCCTTGGACTACAATGAGCAGTTCTTC. This codes for CASSPLDYNEQFF.

The rearrangement uses TRBV9 and TRBJ2-4; 14 nucleotides match TRBD2. Unmatched junction bases numbered 5, after V lost 3 bases and J lost 3 bases. Germline CDR1 and CDR2: SGDLS and YYNGEE. This CDR3 is built from 17 residues. The chain's CDR3 is CASSARLAGGSKNIQYF. CDR3 in DNA: TGTGCCAGCAGCGCCCGACTAGCGGGAGGGAGCAAAAACATTCAGTACTTC. Full variable domain (rest looked up from reference TRBV9 and TRBJ2-4): DSGVTQTPKHLITATGQRVTLRCSPRSGDLSVYWYQQSLDQGLQFLIQYYNGEERAKGNILERFSAQQFPDLHSELNLSSLELGDSALYFCASSARLAGGSKNIQYFGAGTRLSVL.

CDR3 amino acids: CASSPTSTGLTNYGYTF. CDR3 DNA sequence: TGTGCCAGTAGTCCAACCAGTACAGGGCTGACTAACTATGGCTACACCTTC. The V and J genes are TRBV19 and TRBJ1-2; weak D call: TRBD1 (6 bases). The germline CDR1 and CDR2 sequences are LNHDA and SQIVND (reference sequence). Trimming shortened V by 5 bases and J by 0 bases, and 19 bases separated the two germline ends. This CDR3 has 17 amino acids.

This clone was observed a few times. The V and J genes are TRBV11-2 and TRBJ2-7, with 9 bases fitting TRBD1. CDR3 length: 13 residues. Germline V gene lookup returns CDR1 SGHAT and CDR2 FQNNGV. V was clipped by 5 bases and J by 6 bases; unmatched bases: 5. The CDR3: CASSTRTGAEQYF. In DNA form, the CDR3 reads TGTGCCAGCAGCACCCGGACAGGGGCCGAGCAGTACTTC.

This clone was seen once. The gene calls are TRBV19 and TRBJ2-3, with D possibly being TRBD1 (5 bases). V was shortened by 6 bases and J by 3 bases, with 10 bases between the two germline ends. This CDR3 is 13 amino acids long. Germline-derived CDR1 and CDR2 are LNHDA and SQIVND (reference sequence). DNA of the CDR3: TGTGCCAGTAGGGGCAGGGCGACAGATACGCAGTATTTT. This encodes CASRGRATDTQYF.

The V gene is TRBV27, the J gene TRBJ2-2, with D tentatively TRBD1 (6 bases). V dropped 5 bases and J dropped 5 bases, with 12 bases sitting between them. CDR3 length: 14 amino acids. CDR1 is MNHEY, CDR2 SMNVEV, per germline (reference sequence). CDR3: CASSPGHLTGELFF. In DNA form, the CDR3 reads TGTGCCAGCAGTCCGGGACACCTGACCGGGGAGCTGTTTTTT.

As for this clone: One end of the junction does not line up with germline, which may come from a read error. The chain joins TRBV7-2 to TRBJ2-4, with 9 bases lining up with TRBD1. The CDR3 is made up of 13 amino acids. Germline assignment: CDR1 SGHTA and CDR2 FQGNSA. CDR3 amino acids: CASSLGSNRGPHF. CDR3 in DNA: TGTGCCAGCAGCTTAGGCTCCAACAGGGGGCCTCACTTC.

With respect to this clone: The sample contains more than one DNA sequence encoding this CDR3. The chain joins TRBV9 to TRBJ2-2; D remains unclear. The CDR3 covers 14 residues. In germline, CDR1 is SGDLS, CDR2 YYNGEE. The V and J ends lost 6 bases and 1 base respectively, with 10 bases between them. The CDR3 is CASTPGRNTGELFF. CDR3 nucleotides: TGTGCCAGCACCCCCGGGCGGAACACCGGGGAGCTGTTTTTT. Combining the CDR3 with reference TRBV9 and TRBJ2-2 gives the whole variable domain DSGVTQTPKHLITATGQRVTLRCSPRSGDLSVYWYQQSLDQGLQFLIQYYNGEERAKGNILERFSAQQFPDLHSELNLSSLELGDSALYFCASTPGRNTGELFFGEGSRLTVL.

This chain links TRBV5-6 with TRBJ2-3; the D gene is possibly TRBD1 (6 bases). Deletions cut 1 base from V and 0 bases from J, with 12 bases between. Germline CDR1 reads SGHDT; CDR2 reads YYEEEE. This CDR3 spans 16 amino acids. The CDR3 DNA follows: TGTGCCAGCAGCTTGTTAGGGACACCAAGCACAGATACGCAGTATTTT. Amino acid sequence: CASSLLGTPSTDTQYF. Full variable domain (remainder filled in from reference TRBV5-6 and TRBJ2-3): DAGVTQSPTHLIKTRGQQVTLRCSPKSGHDTVSWYQQALGQGPQFIFQYYEEEERQRGNFPDRFSGHQFPNYSSELNVNALLLGDSALYLCASSLLGTPSTDTQYFGPGTRLTVL.

The CDR3 loop is CASSKGQGTYEQYF. For the CDR3, the DNA is TGTGCCAGCAGCAAGGGACAGGGTACTTACGAGCAGTACTTC. V gene TRBV5-6 combines with J gene TRBJ2-7, with 9 positions matching TRBD1. The CDR3 loop spans 14 amino acids. CDR1 and CDR2 from the germline V gene are SGHDT and YYEEEE. V was pared by 4 bases and J by 4 bases, with 6 bases of the junction left unmatched.

The chain couples TRBV29-1 to TRBJ1-2, with TRBD1 matching over 8 bases. CDR1 and CDR2 (germline): SQVTM, ANQGSEA. The CDR3 loop spans 15 amino acids. The junction had 12 bases not matched to a gene; V was cut back by 4 bases and J by 5 bases. CDR3 in amino acids: CSVGRPRQGNYGYTF. CDR3 sequence (DNA): TGCAGCGTTGGACGACCGAGACAGGGGAATTATGGCTACACCTTC.

The sample holds a few counts of this clone. The rearrangement links TRBV30 to TRBJ1-1; D remains unclear. The CDR3 runs to 13 residues. Germline-derived CDR1 and CDR2 are GTSNPN and SVGIG (reference sequence). Trimming stripped 2 bases from V and 5 bases from J, with 12 bases between. In DNA, the CDR3 is TGTGCCTGGAGTAGAGGACCCATTACTGAAGCTTTCTTT. Its protein product is CAWSRGPITEAFF. The whole variable domain, remainder taken from reference TRBV30 and TRBJ1-1, is SQTIHQWPATLVQPVGSPLSLECTVEGTSNPNLYWYRQAAGRGLQLLFYSVGIGQISSEVPQNLSASRPQDRQFILSSKKLLLSDSGFYLCAWSRGPITEAFFGQGTRLTVV.

The table lists this clone with a count of one. The CDR3 loop is CASSLATGPFSGANVLTF. The CDR3, as DNA: TGCGCCAGCAGCTTGGCCACAGGGCCTTTCTCTGGGGCCAACGTCCTGACTTTC. V and J are TRBV5-1 and TRBJ2-6, with D possibly matching TRBD1 (6 bases). CDR1 is SGHRS, CDR2 YFSETQ, per germline. Trimming pared 0 bases from V and 0 bases from J, leaving 13 bases between. This CDR3 comprises 18 residues.

The chain combines TRBV6-1 with TRBJ2-2; 9 nucleotides line up with TRBD1. Germline CDR1 and CDR2: MNHNS and SASEGT. The CDR3 length is 14 residues. The V gene end was trimmed by 10 bases and the J gene end by 6 bases; junction bases not matched to a gene: 9. For the CDR3, the DNA is TGTGCCACCCAACCCGGGACAGGGTCCGGGGAGCTGTTTTTT. Amino acids: CATQPGTGSGELFF.

The chain combines TRBV5-1 with TRBJ2-5; D uncertain. This CDR3 spans 12 amino acids. Trimming stripped 0 bases from V and 2 bases from J, with 2 bases between. Looked up from germline, CDR1 is SGHRS and CDR2 is YFSETQ. For the CDR3, the DNA is TGCGCCAGCAGCTTGGGGCAAGAGACCCAGTACTTC. It codes for CASSLGQETQYF. The full variable domain, rest sourced from reference TRBV5-1 and TRBJ2-5, is KAGVTQTPRYLIKTRGQQVTLSCSPISGHRSVSWYQQTPGQGLQFLFEYFSETQRNKGNFPGRFSGRQFSNSRSEMNVSTLELGDSALYLCASSLGQETQYFGPGTRLLVL.

J is TRBJ1-5 and V is TRBV25-1, with 9 bases lining up with TRBD1. The CDR3 totals 14 residues. Germline assignment: CDR1 MGHDK and CDR2 SYGVNS. The V segment lost 6 bases and the J segment 2 bases; nucleotides outside the gene matches: 2. CDR3 DNA: TGTGCCAGCAGGGACAGGGGATGCAATCAGCCCCAGCATTTT. This encodes CASRDRGCNQPQHF. Full variable domain (remainder filled in from reference TRBV25-1 and TRBJ1-5): EADIYQTPRYLVIGTGKKITLECSQTMGHDKMYWYQQDPGMELHLIHYSYGVNSTEKGDLSSESTVSRIRTEHFPLTLESARPSHTSQYLCASRDRGCNQPQHFGDGTRLSIL.

The chain couples TRBV11-3 to TRBJ2-3; D is perhaps TRBD1 (7 bases). The CDR3 loop spans 17 amino acids. Between the trimmed V and J ends, which lost 5 bases and 2 bases, there was a span of 20 bases. Germline values: CDR1 SGHNT, CDR2 YENEEA. The CDR3 DNA is TGTGCCAGCAGCCCTCAGGGGGGCTCGGTTAACACAGATACGCAGTATTTT. Translating gives CASSPQGGSVNTDTQYF.

The chain recombines TRBV2 with TRBJ1-5, with 8 bases aligning to TRBD1. V trimming: 5 bases; J trimming: 7 bases; junction bases outside the gene matches: 7. This CDR3 comprises 14 residues. The germline V gene has CDR1 SNHLY and CDR2 FYNNEI. The CDR3: CASSPDRGTQPQHF. The CDR3 DNA is TGTGCCAGCAGTCCAGACAGGGGAACACAGCCCCAGCATTTT.

This clone was picked up a small number of times. This chain joins TRBV7-9 and TRBJ2-3; D may be TRBD1 (7 bases). The CDR3 has 15 amino acids. Germline V CDR1 and CDR2: SEHNR, FQNEAQ (reference sequence). Trimming removed 8 bases at V and 2 bases at J, with 17 bases between. The CDR3 sequence: CASCQGGSPTDTQYF. The CDR3 DNA follows: TGTGCCAGCTGCCAGGGGGGAAGTCCCACAGATACGCAGTATTTT.

This rearrangement joins TRBV19 to TRBJ1-1, with TRBD1 as a possible D gene (5 bases). Germline V gives CDR1 LNHDA, CDR2 SQIVND (reference sequence). The ends were cut back, 3 bases at V and 11 bases at J, with 13 bases in the middle. This CDR3 is 12 amino acids long. CDR3 nucleotide sequence: TGTGCCAGTAGTATCGGGACCCCGGGGGCTTTCTTT. Its translation: CASSIGTPGAFF.

The chain has TRBV25-1 and TRBJ2-7, with D possibly TRBD2 on 6 matching bases. Germline values: CDR1 MGHDK, CDR2 SYGVNS. The CDR3 loop spans 13 amino acids. Trimming cost V 8 bases and J 6 bases, with 17 bases left between them. CDR3 DNA sequence: TGTGCCAGCGGGGGGTCGGCGACGGGCGAGCAGTACTTC. It yields the protein CASGGSATGEQYF.

The rearrangement uses TRBV7-8 and TRBJ2-5, with D possibly called TRBD1 or TRBD2 (6 bases each). Germline V gene data show CDR1 as SGHVS and CDR2 as FQNEAQ. The CDR3 consists of 15 residues. V was cut by 5 bases and J by 4 bases, with 17 bases left in between. The CDR3 protein is CASSRGRAFVETQYF. CDR3 coding DNA: TGTGCCAGCAGCCGGGGGCGTGCCTTTGTAGAGACCCAGTACTTC. Variable domain in full (rest from reference TRBV7-8 and TRBJ2-5): GAGVSQSPRYKVAKRGQDVALRCDPISGHVSLFWYQQALGQGPEFLTYFQNEAQLDKSGLPSDRFFAERPEGSVSTLKIQRTQQEDSAVYLCASSRGRAFVETQYFGPGTRLLVL.

The chain carries TRBV19 and TRBJ2-1, with D possibly being TRBD1 or TRBD2 (5 bases each). The V gene's germline CDR1 is LNHDA and CDR2 SQIVND (reference sequence). This CDR3 is 17 amino acids long. The ends were cut back, 2 bases at V and 0 bases at J, with 14 bases in the middle. The CDR3 bases are TGTGCCAGTAGTATATCCCTGAGGGGAAGCTCCTACAATGAGCAGTTCTTC. This gives the protein CASSISLRGSSYNEQFF.

The chain uses TRBV7-9 and TRBJ1-2, with D perhaps matching TRBD1 (6 bases). The CDR3 extends over 14 amino acids. V shed 5 bases and J shed 5 bases, with 15 bases lying between them. Looked up from germline, CDR1 is SEHNR and CDR2 is FQNEAQ (reference sequence). The CDR3 DNA reads TGTGCCAGCAGCCCGCAAATGACAGGTTATGGCTACACCTTC. Protein product: CASSPQMTGYGYTF.

This clone was found once. The genes are TRBV30 and TRBJ1-2; D gene unclear. This CDR3 comprises 11 residues. Trimming removed 4 bases at V and 0 bases at J, with 3 bases between. The germline V gene encodes CDR1 GTSNPN and CDR2 SVGIG (reference sequence). This chain's CDR3 is CAWTANYGYTF. CDR3 coding DNA: TGTGCCTGGACAGCTAACTATGGCTACACCTTC.

V and J are TRBV19 and TRBJ2-6; no reliable D call. Per the germline V gene, CDR1 is LNHDA and CDR2 is SQIVND (reference sequence). CDR3 length equals 15 residues. V lost 4 bases to trimming and J lost 0 bases, with 7 bases between them. The CDR3 DNA is TGTGCCAGTAGTAAGACGGTCTCTGGGGCCAACGTCCTGACTTTC. It yields the protein CASSKTVSGANVLTF.

The V and J genes are TRBV5-4 and TRBJ2-2; D perhaps matches TRBD1 (6 bases). V lost 4 bases and J lost 0, with 13 bases in between. CDR3 length: 16 amino acids. In germline, CDR1 is SGHNT, CDR2 YYREEE (reference sequence). The CDR3 sequence is CASSRSTGTNTGELFF. In nucleotides, the CDR3 is TGTGCCAGCAGCCGTTCAACAGGGACGAACACCGGGGAGCTGTTTTTT.